What follows are 5 T cell receptor beta chains derived from one specimen sequenced in a study of CD8+CD57+ T cells in acquired aplastic anemia. Genomic DNA, serving as template, underwent TCR beta VDJ and CDR3 profiling. Each CDR3 protein is one row after TCRdb ran MiXCR on the reads. The sample records approximately 130,000 distinct CDR3 sequences, roughly 40% being singletons. Patients who underwent sequencing had shown CD8+CD57+ cell expansion by flow cytometry. Sequencing used sorted CD4+, CD8+, or CD8+CD57+ T cells (not recorded which) from PBMCs. The receptor set was obtained from a human donor with aplastic anemia.

This chain's CDR3 is CASSFSGRGPPDTQYF. The CDR3 DNA sequence: TGTGCCAGCAGCTTTAGTGGCAGGGGCCCACCAGATACGCAGTATTTT. This rearrangement joins TRBV5-8 to TRBJ2-3; a weak D match, TRBD1 (6 bases). The CDR3 has 16 amino acids. Per germline, CDR1 SGHTS and CDR2 YDEGEE. The V and J ends lost 2 bases and 4 bases respectively, with 17 bases between them.

Remarks on this clonotype: A much more abundant neighbour one base away suggests this may be a read error. No conserved phenylalanine or tryptophan ends this CDR3, so it is likely a read error. The chain carries TRBV5-1 and TRBJ2-1; D is unresolved. The CDR3 extends over 14 amino acids. Trimming cost V 0 bases and J 3 bases, with 7 bases left between them. Germline V lookup: CDR1 SGHRS, CDR2 YFSETQ. As DNA, the CDR3 is TGCGCCAGCAGCTTGGCTGGATACTACAATGAGCAGTTCTCC. This codes for CASSLAGYYNEQFS.

This clonotype was seen many times. The genes are TRBV6-2 or TRBV6-3 and TRBJ1-1; D unclear. V gave up 10 bases and J gave up 0 bases, with 9 bases separating them. CDR1 is MNHEY, CDR2 SVGEGT, per germline. The CDR3 length is 12 residues. The CDR3 nucleotides are TGTGCCACCCTGACGGTGAACACTGAAGCTTTCTTT. Translated, it gives CATLTVNTEAFF.

Of note for this clonotype: A junction boundary mismatches the germline segment, possibly from a read error. The chain combines TRBV25-1 with TRBJ2-6, with D perhaps matching TRBD1 (5 bases). The germline V gene has CDR1 MGHDK and CDR2 SYGVNS. CDR3 length: 16 amino acids. The CDR3 sequence: CASSDPGMHGADVLTF. The CDR3 bases are TGTGCCAGCAGTGACCCAGGGATGCATGGGGCCGACGTCCTGACTTTC. Based on the CDR3 plus reference TRBV25-1 and TRBJ2-6, the full variable domain is EADIYQTPRYLVIGTGKKITLECSQTMGHDKMYWYQQDPGMELHLIHYSYGVNSTEKGDLSSESTVSRIRTEHFPLTLESARPSHTSQYLCASSDPGMHGADVLTFGAGSRLTVL.

The rearrangement links TRBV20-1 to TRBJ1-2; D call uncertain. The CDR3 is made up of 12 amino acids. Between the trimmed V and J ends, which lost 0 bases and 2 bases, there was a span of 4 bases. Per the germline V gene, CDR1 is DFQATT and CDR2 is SNEGSKA (reference sequence). In DNA form, the CDR3 reads TGCAGTGCTAGAGACCAGAACTATGGCTACACCTTC. Translating it yields CSARDQNYGYTF.